Listed below are T cell receptor beta chains from one sample, sequenced in a study of cytomegalovirus exposure and HLA in healthy donors. Clones were sequenced by immunoSEQ multiplex PCR, and TCRdb holds only the in-frame ones, with some missing. Of around 120,000 clones in the sample, 65% to 90% were seen once. The specimen sequenced was PBMCs. All receptors derive from a man aged 18 to 30 in good health and CMV-seronegative. Both conserved end residues are trimmed from each CDR3. The D gene is left open where the match is weak.

TRBJ1-1,12,TRBD1,TRBV5-1,ASSLDRGQTEAF
TRBJ1-2,14,NA,TRBV4-3,ASSLDRGKANYGYT
TRBJ1-2,10,NA,TRBV18,ASSPGDYGYT
TRBJ1-1,13,NA,TRBV19,ASSAKTAPNTEAF
TRBJ2-6,11,NA,TRBV2,ASTSAGANVLT
TRBJ1-1,12,NA,TRBV6-5,ASRLTGWNTEAF
TRBJ2-1,10,NA,TRBV27,ASSSRGGEQF
TRBJ2-7,12,TRBD1,TRBV29-1,SVAGQAPSYEQY
TRBJ2-7,11,TRBD1,TRBV5-6,ASSAGTGYEQY
TRBJ1-2,12,TRBD1,TRBV5-1,ASRRTGTGLGYT
TRBJ2-7,12,NA,TRBV28,ASRFDRPPYEQY
TRBJ1-1,12,NA,TRBV9,ASSVGGVESEAF
TRBJ1-1,11,TRBD1,TRBV10-3,AISEGQGAGAF
TRBJ2-7,12,NA,TRBV9,ASSVSPGSYEQY
TRBJ1-2,7,NA,TRBV5-8,ASILSGT
TRBJ2-7,11,TRBD1,TRBV18,ASSPTGDNEQY
TRBJ2-5,13,NA,TRBV4-2,ASSQFLGDQETQY
TRBJ2-2,12,NA,TRBV2,ASIQDRITGELF
TRBJ2-1,12,TRBD1,TRBV28,ASRSGTGGSEQF
TRBJ2-7,14,TRBD2,TRBV7-8,ASSLGLAGGPYEQY
TRBJ1-3,12,TRBD1,TRBV10-3,ATEQTGAGNTIY
TRBJ2-5,11,NA,TRBV28,ASSLRPQETQY
TRBJ2-4,12,NA,TRBV11-2,ASSLNRGGNIQY
TRBJ2-6,17,NA,TRBV2,ASSDVFFGSTSGANVLT
TRBJ1-3,13,NA,TRBV30,AWSVREGSGNTIY
TRBJ1-1,11,NA,TRBV5-5,ASSLDINTEAF
TRBJ2-2,13,NA,TRBV6-5,ASSISQGLTGELF
TRBJ2-1,14,NA,TRBV5-1,ASSPQGSRLYNEQF
TRBJ1-1,12,TRBD1,TRBV5-4,ASLDRKESGEAF
TRBJ1-4,11,NA,TRBV9,ASSVRSGEKLF
TRBJ1-2,11,TRBD1,TRBV6-6,ASSYRTGDGYT
TRBJ1-5,13,NA,TRBV6-6,ASSYISGSNQPQH
TRBJ1-1,11,NA,TRBV2,ATHAGGITEAF
TRBJ1-2,12,NA,TRBV12-5,ASGLVQVRYGYT
TRBJ1-2,11,TRBD1,TRBV5-4,ASRGQVLSGYT